The clone carrying this TCR beta chain was recorded only once. Trimming left V 5 bases short and J 0 bases short, with 16 bases between. Per the germline V gene, CDR1 is SGDLS and CDR2 is YYNGEE. This CDR3 has 16 residues. The data were obtained in a study of control samples from healthy donors and cancer patients. Clones were sequenced by immunoSEQ multiplex PCR, and TCRdb holds only the in-frame ones, with some missing. The profile shows around 64,000 clones, roughly nine tenths of them singletons. The chain combines TRBV9 with TRBJ2-3, with D possibly TRBD1 on 5 matching bases. Input material: PBMCs. This receptor was obtained from a man between 60 and 75 years old with colorectal cancer. Here the CDR3 reads CASRKGYGQSTDTQYF. The CDR3 DNA is TGTGCCAGCAGGAAGGGATACGGACAAAGCACAGATACGCAGTATTTT.